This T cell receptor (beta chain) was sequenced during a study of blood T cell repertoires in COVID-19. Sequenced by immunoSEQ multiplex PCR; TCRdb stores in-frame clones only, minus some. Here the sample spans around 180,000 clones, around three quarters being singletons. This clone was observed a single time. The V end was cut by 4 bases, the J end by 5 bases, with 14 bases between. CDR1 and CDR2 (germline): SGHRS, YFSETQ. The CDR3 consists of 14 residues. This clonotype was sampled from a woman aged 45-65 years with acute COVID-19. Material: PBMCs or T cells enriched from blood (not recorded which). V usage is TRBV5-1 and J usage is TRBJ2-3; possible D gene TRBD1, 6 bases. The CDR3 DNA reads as TGCGCCAGCAGCCGAGGGGACACCCAAGATACGCAGTATTTT. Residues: CASSRGDTQDTQYF.